These T cell receptor beta chains were read from a single sample in a study of human T cells and chemical hapten exposure. Via MiXCR, TCRdb re-called the RACE reads, giving one row per CDR3 protein. The sample shows roughly 200,000 distinct CDR3 sequences, 20% to 25% of them seen only once. The input for sequencing was whole blood, taken in connection with sensitization to the hapten diphenylcyclopropenone (DPC). The receptors derive from a woman in her forties or fifties with alopecia areata. Some clones in this sample may be carry-over from other donors' samples. The conserved cysteine and the conserved F or W are not part of the CDR3 here. The D gene is left open where the match is weak.

>TRBV20-1|TRBD1|10
STRTGQETQY
>TRBV3-1|TRBD2|15
ASSLLPTSGSQETQY
>TRBV29-1|NA|13
SVDEEGPPPGELF
>TRBV29-1|NA|11
SAVRDGAYEQY
>TRBV10-2|NA|11
ASSVEGTGELF
>TRBV25-1|TRBD1|14
ASSPLKAGGGETQY
>TRBV4-2|NA|11
ASSQELGTGQF
>TRBV27|TRBD2|13
ASSFRASGTDTQY
>TRBV25-1|NA|13
ASSSAEGKDHEQY
>TRBV6-1|TRBD2|14
ASSEGSGRASDTQY
>TRBV3-1|NA|11
ASSQGATLGYT
>TRBV20-1|NA|8
SAMGAEAF
>TRBV20-1|NA|8
SARLWDRF
>TRBV2|NA|13
ASSDGGQNNEKLF
>TRBV20-1|TRBD1|11
SAPGQGENTIY
>TRBV28|NA|12
ASSPRRTSYEQY
>TRBV6-1|TRBD1|15
ASREPGQGAVGNEQF
>TRBV25-1|TRBD1|13
ASSEWTGGDEKLF
>TRBV2|TRBD1|13
ASSEETGKVQPQH
>TRBV6-6|TRBD2|12
ATTPRLASYEQY
>TRBV9|NA|13
ASSVVGGHTDTQY
>TRBV5-1|TRBD2|14
ASSLEPSGGTGELF
>TRBV5-6|NA|13
ASSFRARGNQPQH
>TRBV7-9|NA|12
ASSSGRSSYEQY
>TRBV3-1|TRBD2|14
ASSQEEGGPLETQY
>TRBV12-3/TRBV12-4|TRBD1|11
ASRTGVGETQY
>TRBV5-1|NA|11
ASRFSTNEKLF
>TRBV29-1|NA|9
SVEVGGEQY
>TRBV9|TRBD2|13
ASGPSGRTSDTQY
>TRBV5-1|NA|13
ASSSDLSLTDTQY
>TRBV20-1|TRBD1|12
SAEPRQGDYGYT
>TRBV7-9|TRBD1|13
ASSLGLGQGHGYT
>TRBV7-2|NA|13
ASSEGGQAYNEQF
>TRBV12-3/TRBV12-4|NA|8
ASSTAIQY
>TRBV20-1|NA|13
SARDGSSYNSPLH
>TRBV29-1|TRBD2|11
SVGEGGADTQY
>TRBV29-1|NA|12
SVDPGPHQETQY
>TRBV5-1|NA|13
ASSLVSRRIETQY
>TRBV29-1|NA|11
SVETDKSYEQY
>TRBV21-1|NA|14
ASSKVGQGGDNEQF
>TRBV7-9|NA|12
ASSELKGLAEAF
>TRBV11-2|NA|14
ASSLFPGQKNTEAF
>TRBV10-3|NA|11
AITLQQNTEAF
>TRBV20-1|TRBD2|16
SARGDPSGVPSYNEQF
>TRBV2|TRBD1|12
ASSDGTGLYEQY
>TRBV7-6|TRBD2|16
ASSLAWRASGRTGELF
>TRBV3-1|NA|10
ASSQVAGKAF
>TRBV10-3|TRBD2|15
ATRGGTAGGRSGELF
>TRBV6-5|NA|13
ASSYSIGGRETQY
>TRBV6-6|TRBD2|14
ASSPPGLQYQETQY
>TRBV10-3|NA|13
AISESIATNEKLF
>TRBV3-1|TRBD2|15
ASSQAGAGGRQETQY
>TRBV20-1|NA|12
SARDLQGGTEAF
>TRBV7-9|NA|12
ASSLEEGKYEQY
>TRBV5-1|TRBD1|13
ASSLDTGVSYEQY
>TRBV5-1|TRBD1|13
ASSSTRGLRTEAF
>TRBV7-6|NA|11
ASSLIPGNEQY